Below are 26 T cell receptor beta chains sequenced from a single sample in a study of OX40 agonist ivuxolimab in advanced cancers. Libraries were prepared by immunoSEQ multiplex PCR; TCRdb keeps only in-frame clonotypes and omits some of them. Among around 23,000 clones listed, roughly 88% were seen once. Here the sequenced sample was CD4+ or CD8+ T cells sorted from blood, taken in a trial of the OX40 agonist ivuxolimab. The receptors come from an adult with an advanced solid tumor such as melanoma, head and neck, liver or kidney cancer.

The chain combines TRBV11-1 with TRBJ1-2, with no clear D. The germline V and J ends were trimmed by 3 bases and 2 bases, with 7 bases remaining between them. The CDR3 extends over 13 amino acids. Germline CDR1 and CDR2: SGHAT and FQDESV (reference sequence). CDR3 sequence reads: CASSFGRNYGYTF. CDR3 nucleotides: TGTGCCAGCAGCTTTGGCAGGAACTATGGCTACACCTTC.

This clone was counted a few times. This chain uses TRBV27 with TRBJ1-3, with D unresolved. V lost 6 bases to trimming and J lost 0 bases, with 9 bases between them. There are 14 residues in the CDR3. The germline gives CDR1 MNHEY, CDR2 SMNVEV (reference sequence). The CDR3 DNA reads as TGTGCCAGCAGACAGCTGAGCTCTGGAAACACCATATATTTT. Translating gives CASRQLSSGNTIYF.

This chain joins TRBV15 and TRBJ2-1; D ambiguous. Germline V CDR1 and CDR2: LNHNV, YYDKDF (reference sequence). This CDR3 is 18 amino acids long. The ends were cut back, 0 bases at V and 0 bases at J, with 15 bases in the middle. The CDR3 nucleotides read TGTGCCACCAGCAGAGATCCAGCTTACGATAGCTCCTACAATGAGCAGTTCTTC. As protein: CATSRDPAYDSSYNEQFF.

V is TRBV7-9 and J is TRBJ1-1; D perhaps matches TRBD1 (5 bases). The V end was cut by 6 bases, the J end by 1 base, with 21 bases between. The CDR3 consists of 17 residues. Germline lookup yields CDR1 SEHNR and CDR2 FQNEAQ (reference sequence). In nucleotides, the CDR3 is TGTGCCAGCAGTCCAAGGGTCTGGGGGGTTCCGAACACTGAAGCTTTCTTT. Encoded protein: CASSPRVWGVPNTEAFF.

This sequence joins TRBV4-1 and TRBJ1-6; TRBD1 agrees at 7 bases. The V gene's germline CDR1 is MGHRA and CDR2 YSYEKL. Trimming took 4 bases from V and 9 from J; bases not matched to a gene: 6. CDR3 length: 14 residues. The CDR3 is CASSRDRAGSPLHF. The CDR3 nucleotides read TGCGCCAGCAGCCGCGACAGGGCCGGTTCACCCCTCCACTTT.

Regarding this clone: Other DNA sequences in the sample encode the same CDR3. The chain uses TRBV5-1 and TRBJ2-1; D may be TRBD2 (6 bases). CDR1 is SGHRS and CDR2 is YFSETQ in the germline V gene. V lost 4 bases, J lost 0 bases, and 14 bases lay in between. The CDR3 contains 16 residues. The CDR3 sequence: CASSNGLANSYNEQFF. As DNA, the CDR3 is TGCGCCAGCAGCAACGGGCTAGCGAACTCCTACAATGAGCAGTTCTTC.

The V and J genes are TRBV6-5 and TRBJ1-2, with D possibly TRBD1 on 5 matching bases. Germline V CDR1 and CDR2: MNHEY, SVGAGI. This CDR3 spans 11 amino acids. V lost 5 bases, J lost 5 bases, and 6 bases lay in between. In nucleotides, the CDR3 is TGTGCCAGCAGTGAGGGGTATGGCTACACCTTC. Its translation: CASSEGYGYTF.

The V gene is TRBV21-1, the J gene TRBJ2-5; the table's TRBD2 call for D was not verified on the DNA. TRBV21-1 is marked as a pseudogene. The CDR3 length is 14 residues. In DNA, the CDR3 is TGTGCCAGCAGCAAACTAGGCAGTGAAGAGACCCAGTACTTC. Its protein is CASSKLGSEETQYF.

The V call is TRBV6-6, the J call TRBJ1-5; D call uncertain. The V end was cut by 4 bases, the J end by 0 bases, with 13 bases between. The CDR3 loop spans 16 amino acids. The V gene's germline CDR1 is MNHNY and CDR2 SVGAGI (reference sequence). CDR3 sequence: CASSSRASNSNQPQHF. In DNA, the CDR3 is TGTGCCAGCAGTTCCCGGGCCTCTAATAGCAATCAGCCCCAGCATTTT.

The CDR3 region has the DNA TGTGCCAGCAGGGAAATGAGCTCCTACGAGCAGTACTTC. This translates into CASREMSSYEQYF. The chain couples TRBV27 to TRBJ2-7; D uncertain. The V gene lost 6 bases and the J gene lost 0 bases, with 9 bases spanning the gap. Germline lookup yields CDR1 MNHEY and CDR2 SMNVEV (reference sequence). This CDR3 region has 13 residues.

V gene TRBV6-5 combines with J gene TRBJ1-1; 10 positions agree with TRBD1. The CDR3 has 15 amino acids. J lost 6 bases, V lost 8 bases, and 12 bases had no gene match. Germline assignment: CDR1 MNHEY and CDR2 SVGAGI. The CDR3 bases are TGTGCCAGCGCCAACTTTTGGGACAGGGGTTCTGAAGCTTTCTTT. Translation gives CASANFWDRGSEAFF.

This sequence joins TRBV6-1 and TRBJ2-6, with TRBD2 identical over 11 bases. Germline CDR1 and CDR2: MNHNS and SASEGT. V lost 0 bases, J lost 0 bases, and 10 bases stayed unmatched. This CDR3 is built from 21 residues. The CDR3 bases are TGTGCCAGCAGTGAAGCGCCCCTGGGGACTAGCGGAAGCTCTGGGGCCAACGTCCTGACTTTC. Translating gives CASSEAPLGTSGSSGANVLTF.

This clone rates as medium-sized (0.01 to 0.1%). The gene calls are TRBV7-9 and TRBJ2-1; D may be TRBD2 (7 bases). In germline, CDR1 is SEHNR, CDR2 FQNEAQ (reference sequence). The CDR3 spans 16 residues. Trimming removed 5 bases at V and 6 bases at J, with 20 bases between. The CDR3 DNA reads TGTGCCAGCAGCCGCGGGGCGGGGGCGCGATCCAATGAGCAGTTCTTC. This translates into CASSRGAGARSNEQFF.

The V call is TRBV7-3, the J call TRBJ2-1; D is unclear. CDR1 is SGHTA and CDR2 is FQGTGA in the germline V gene. V shed 2 bases and J shed 8 bases, with 7 bases lying between them. The CDR3 runs to 12 residues. In nucleotides, the CDR3 is TGTGCCAGCAGCTTAGTGGTCTATGAGCAGTTCTTC. Encoded protein: CASSLVVYEQFF.

This chain connects TRBV28 to TRBJ2-7; D possibly corresponds to TRBD2 (6 bases). The germline V gene has CDR1 MDHEN and CDR2 SYDVKM. The CDR3 covers 15 residues. V was cut by 2 bases and J by 0 bases, with 11 bases left in between. The CDR3 DNA reads as TGTGCCAGCAGTTTAGGTCCTAGCGCCTCCTACGAGCAGTACTTC. It yields the protein CASSLGPSASYEQYF. Full variable domain (remainder filled in from reference TRBV28 and TRBJ2-7): DVKVTQSSRYLVKRTGEKVFLECVQDMDHENMFWYRQDPGLGLRLIYFSYDVKMKEKGDIPEGYSVSREKKERFSLILESASTNQTSMYLCASSLGPSASYEQYFGPGTRLTVT.

V usage is TRBV11-2 and J usage is TRBJ1-2; D uncertain. Germline CDR1 is SGHAT and CDR2 is FQNNGV. Trimming stripped 1 base from V and 8 bases from J, with 14 bases between. The CDR3 length is 14 residues. The CDR3 sequence: CASSLGGQKGGYTF. CDR3 nucleotide sequence: TGTGCCAGCAGCTTAGGCGGCCAGAAGGGCGGCTACACCTTC.

The chain joins TRBV10-2 to TRBJ1-4; 7 bases align to TRBD1. After removal of 1 base from V and 0 bases from J, the junction contained 2 bases not matched to a gene. Germline lookup yields CDR1 WSHSY and CDR2 SAAADI. The CDR3 has 16 residues. The CDR3 spells CASSELGGSTNEKLFF. DNA of the CDR3: TGCGCCAGCAGTGAGTTAGGGGGCTCAACTAATGAAAAACTGTTTTTT.

This clone is a singleton in its sample. The genes are TRBV7-9 and TRBJ1-5; D remains unclear. CDR1 is SEHNR and CDR2 is FQNEAQ in the germline V gene (reference sequence). Trimming cost V 4 bases and J 3 bases, with 13 bases left between them. CDR3 length: 15 amino acids. The CDR3 reads CASSSILDLNQPQHF. The CDR3 DNA reads as TGTGCCAGCAGCTCTATACTGGACCTCAATCAGCCCCAGCATTTT.

V is TRBV6-5 and J is TRBJ2-6; a possible D gene is TRBD2 (6 bases). V gave up 2 bases and J gave up 2 bases, with 7 bases separating them. Germline lookup yields CDR1 MNHEY and CDR2 SVGAGI. CDR3 length equals 15 residues. Here the CDR3 DNA reads TGTGCCAGCAGTTACGGGGGGACTGGGGCCAACGTCCTGACTTTC. Protein: CASSYGGTGANVLTF.

V is TRBV6-4 and J is TRBJ1-6, with D possibly being TRBD1 (5 bases). The CDR3 contains 15 residues. Germline V gives CDR1 MRHNA, CDR2 SNTAGT. Trimming pared 3 bases from V and 5 bases from J, leaving 11 bases between. The CDR3 spells CASSETQANNSPLHF. The CDR3 coding sequence is TGTGCCAGCAGTGAAACACAGGCGAATAATTCACCCCTCCACTTT.

The chain uses TRBV27 and TRBJ1-5; 9 bases align to TRBD1. V shed 6 bases and J 4 bases; nucleotides not matched to a gene: 4. The CDR3 totals 14 residues. Per germline, CDR1 MNHEY and CDR2 SMNVEV (reference sequence). CDR3 sequence: CASRADRGNQPQHF. CDR3 nucleotides: TGTGCCAGCAGGGCGGACAGGGGAAATCAGCCCCAGCATTTT.

This chain joins TRBV6-1 and TRBJ2-3; TRBD1 might be the D (6 bases). CDR3 size: 13 residues. The V gene lost 4 bases and the J gene lost 5 bases, with 10 bases spanning the gap. Germline assignment: CDR1 MNHNS and CDR2 SASEGT. The CDR3 nucleotides read TGTGCCAGCAGTGTATACAGGGTAGATACGCAGTATTTT. Translation gives CASSVYRVDTQYF.

The rearrangement joins TRBV7-8 to TRBJ2-7; D may be TRBD2 (5 bases). Germline lookup yields CDR1 SGHVS and CDR2 FQNEAQ. The CDR3 is 14 residues long. The V end lost 5 bases, the J end lost 5 bases, and 16 bases lay between the germline ends. The CDR3 protein is CASSLGRRSNEQYF. In DNA, the CDR3 is TGTGCCAGCAGCCTGGGTCGGAGGTCCAACGAGCAGTACTTC.

This sequence joins TRBV9 and TRBJ2-7; 9 bases match TRBD2. V lost 0 bases to trimming and J lost 2 bases; unmatched junction nucleotides: 3. The germline gives CDR1 SGDLS, CDR2 YYNGEE. The CDR3 totals 15 residues. The CDR3: CASSVEAGGAYEQYF. CDR3 bases: TGTGCCAGCAGCGTAGAGGCGGGGGGGGCCTACGAGCAGTACTTC.

The V and J genes are TRBV9 and TRBJ2-1, with TRBD2 identical over 9 bases. Trimming removed 0 bases from V and 5 bases from J; junction bases left unmatched: 6. This CDR3 is 16 amino acids long. The germline CDR1 and CDR2 sequences are SGDLS and YYNGEE. The CDR3 DNA reads as TGTGCCAGCAGCGTAGATTTGACTAGCGGCCACAATGAGCAGTTCTTC. Encoded protein: CASSVDLTSGHNEQFF. The whole variable domain, filled in from reference TRBV9 and TRBJ2-1, reads DSGVTQTPKHLITATGQRVTLRCSPRSGDLSVYWYQQSLDQGLQFLIQYYNGEERAKGNILERFSAQQFPDLHSELNLSSLELGDSALYFCASSVDLTSGHNEQFFGPGTRLTVL.

This chain connects TRBV5-1 to TRBJ2-1; D unclear. V gave up 2 bases and J gave up 0 bases, with 12 bases separating them. The CDR3 contains 16 residues. In germline, CDR1 is SGHRS, CDR2 YFSETQ. CDR3 in DNA: TGCGCCAGCAGCTTTTCGTTCCAAAGCTCCTACAATGAGCAGTTCTTC. It encodes CASSFSFQSSYNEQFF.